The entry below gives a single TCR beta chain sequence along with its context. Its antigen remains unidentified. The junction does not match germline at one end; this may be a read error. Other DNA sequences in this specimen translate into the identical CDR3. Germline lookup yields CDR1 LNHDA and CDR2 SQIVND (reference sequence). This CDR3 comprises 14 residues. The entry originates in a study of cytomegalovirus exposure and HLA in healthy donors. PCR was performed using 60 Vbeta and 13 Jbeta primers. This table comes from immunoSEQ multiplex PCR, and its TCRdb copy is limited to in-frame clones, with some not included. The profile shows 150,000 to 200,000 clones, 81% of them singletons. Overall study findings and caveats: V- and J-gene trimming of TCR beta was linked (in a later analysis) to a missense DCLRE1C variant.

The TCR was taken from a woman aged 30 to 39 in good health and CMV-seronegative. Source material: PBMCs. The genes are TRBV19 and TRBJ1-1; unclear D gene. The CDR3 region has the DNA TGTGCCAGTAGTATAAGACGGGAGAACACTGAGGCTTTCTTT. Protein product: CASSIRRENTEAFF.